Listed below are T cell receptor beta chains from one sample, sequenced in a study of blood T cell repertoires in COVID-19. Profiled with immunoSEQ multiplex PCR; TCRdb holds only in-frame clones, not every one. The sample yields roughly 200,000 clones, around 88% seen once. The specimen was PBMCs or T cells enriched from blood (not recorded which). These receptors all stem from a woman aged 30 to 39 who had been exposed to COVID-19. Both conserved end residues are part of each CDR3. A D gene is named only where the DNA matches it firmly. For some rows the clone size is stated as once, few or many, or as a class when expanded; others skip it.

>TRBJ1-1|TRBV30|NA|NA
TGTGCCTGGAGTGTAGGACAGTGGGGGATGAACACTGAAGCTTTCTTT
CAWSVGQWGMNTEAFF
>TRBJ1-5|TRBV10-3|NA|TRBD1
TGTGCCACTTCGACAGGGGGTGATCAGCCCCAGCATTTT
CATSTGGDQPQHF
>TRBJ2-1|TRBV2|NA|TRBD1
TGTGCCAGCAGTGGACAGGGCGGATGGGGCAATGAGCAGTTCTTC
CASSGQGGWGNEQFF
>TRBJ1-1|TRBV11-2|NA|TRBD1
TGTGCCAGCAGCTTAGGCCGGACAGGGTGGGCCACTGAAGCTTTCTTT
CASSLGRTGWATEAFF
>TRBJ2-2|TRBV3-1/TRBV3-2|NA|TRBD1
TGTGCCAGCAGCCACGGGCAGGGGGCGACCGGGGAGCTGTTTTTT
CASSHGQGATGELFF
>TRBJ1-1|TRBV6-5|NA|TRBD1
TGTGCCAGCAGCGACAGGGCGGGAAACACTGAAGCTTTCTTT
CASSDRAGNTEAFF
>TRBJ1-5|TRBV11-2|NA|NA
TGTGCCAGCAGCTTAACGCAGGGGAACAATCAGCCCCAGCATTTT
CASSLTQGNNQPQHF
>TRBJ1-2|TRBV9|NA|TRBD1
TGTGCCAGCAGCGTAGGGACAGGGCTCGGATATGGCTACACCTTC
CASSVGTGLGYGYTF
>TRBJ1-2|TRBV27|once|TRBD1
TGTGCCAGCAGCTATTCCCTAGGGACAGTTAACTATGGCTACACCTTC
CASSYSLGTVNYGYTF
>TRBJ2-3|TRBV9|NA|NA
TGTGCCAGCAGCGTAGACGGGTCCACAGATACGCAGTATTTT
CASSVDGSTDTQYF
>TRBJ2-2|TRBV5-1|NA|NA
TGCGCCAGCAGCACCCAGGGGGGAGCGGAGCTGTTTTTT
CASSTQGGAELFF
>TRBJ1-6|TRBV6-2/TRBV6-3|few|NA
TGTGCCAGCAGTCGACAGAATATTAATTCACCCCTCCACTTT
CASSRQNINSPLHF
>TRBJ2-2|TRBV29-1|NA|NA
TGCAGCGTTGATAGGCAGGGGGGCACCGGGGAGCTGTTTTTT
CSVDRQGGTGELFF
>TRBJ2-1|TRBV4-1|NA|TRBD1
TGCGCCAGCCCACGGGGACAGGGTGTAAATGAGCAGTTCTTC
CASPRGQGVNEQFF
>TRBJ2-7|TRBV10-2|NA|TRBD1
TGCGCCAGCACGGACAGGGTACCCTACGAGCAGTACTTC
CASTDRVPYEQYF
>TRBJ1-6|TRBV19|few|TRBD1
TGTGCCAGTGACACCGGGACAGTCAATTCACCCCTCCACTTT
CASDTGTVNSPLHF
>TRBJ2-1|TRBV27|NA|TRBD1
TGTGCCAGCAGTTCCACAGGGGGCTCCTACAATGAGCAGTTCTTC
CASSSTGGSYNEQFF
>TRBJ1-1|TRBV5-5|once|NA
TGTGCCAGCAGCTTGAAGTGGGGCGGAGCCCGGGAGGACACTGAAGCTTTCTTT
CASSLKWGGAREDTEAFF
>TRBJ1-6|TRBV27|NA|NA
TGTGCCAGCAGTAGAGGACTTGATAATTCACCCCTCCACTTT
CASSRGLDNSPLHF
>TRBJ1-4|TRBV6-5|NA|NA
TGTGCCAGCAGTTACCAAGCAGGGAATGAAAAACTGTTTTTT
CASSYQAGNEKLFF
>TRBJ1-2|TRBV2|NA|NA
TGTGCCAGCAGTGAAGGTATAGCTAACTATGGCTACACCTTC
CASSEGIANYGYTF
>TRBJ2-6|TRBV2|NA|NA
TGTGCCAGCCGAGGGGAGGCTGGGGCCAACGTCCTGACTTTC
CASRGEAGANVLTF
>TRBJ2-1|TRBV3-1/TRBV3-2|NA|TRBD2
TGTGCCAGCAGCGTCGGGGGGGGGTACAATGAGCAGTTCTTC
CASSVGGGYNEQFF
>TRBJ2-1|TRBV21-1|NA|NA
TGTGCCAGCAGCAGGGGGACTAGCGGGGTTTCCTACAATGAGCAGTTCTTC
CASSRGTSGVSYNEQFF
>TRBJ1-1|TRBV11-2|NA|NA
TGTGCCAGCAGCTTCAGGGTAGGCACTGAAGCTTTCTTT
CASSFRVGTEAFF
>TRBJ2-1|TRBV18|NA|TRBD1
TGTGCCAGCTCGCCCCTTGCAGGGACAGGGGTTCACAATGAGCAGTTCTTC
CASSPLAGTGVHNEQFF
>TRBJ2-5|TRBV5-1|NA|NA
TGCGCCAGCAGCCCAGGGTCAAGTGTACAGGGCGAGACCCAGTACTTC
CASSPGSSVQGETQYF
>TRBJ1-4|TRBV28|NA|NA
TGTGCCAGCAGTTTATTCGGGGGGGCCGAACTGTTTTTT
CASSLFGGAELFF
>TRBJ1-1|TRBV24-1|NA|NA
TGTGCCACCAGTGATCCCCGGGAAGGCGCCGACACTGAAGCTTTCTTT
CATSDPREGADTEAFF
>TRBJ1-2|TRBV27|NA|NA
TGTGCCAGCAGCGGACAGTCCCTAGATGGCTACACCTTC
CASSGQSLDGYTF
>TRBJ1-5|TRBV14|NA|NA
TGTGCCAGCAGCCAAGATCACAATCAGCCCCAGCATTTT
CASSQDHNQPQHF
>TRBJ2-3|TRBV2|NA|NA
TGTGCCAGCAGGGGGCCACCGCTCCCCCCAGATACGCAGTATTTT
CASRGPPLPPDTQYF
>TRBJ1-1|TRBV11-2|once|NA
TGTGCCAGCAGCTTAGTTGGGTGGGGCGTCACCACTGAAGCTTTCTTT
CASSLVGWGVTTEAFF
>TRBJ1-2|TRBV19|NA|TRBD1
TGTGCCAGTAGTGTCACGGGACAGACTGCCTATGGCTACACCTTC
CASSVTGQTAYGYTF
>TRBJ2-2|TRBV19|NA|TRBD1
TGTGCCAGTAGTATTATGGGACAGGGGGACACCGGGGAGCTGTTTTTT
CASSIMGQGDTGELFF
>TRBJ1-2|TRBV9|NA|NA
TGTGCCAGCAGCGTACGCGGGACGACTGGCTACACCTTC
CASSVRGTTGYTF
>TRBJ1-2|TRBV27|NA|NA
TGTGCCAGCAGTTTAAGGGGGGAGGGCAGCAACTATGGCTACACCTTC
CASSLRGEGSNYGYTF
>TRBJ1-2|TRBV9|NA|NA
TGTGCCAGCAGCGGGTACGGTTTCTATGGCTACACCTTC
CASSGYGFYGYTF
>TRBJ1-6|TRBV27|NA|TRBD1
TGTGCCAGCAGCCGGACAGGGGTGAATTCACCCCTCCACTTT
CASSRTGVNSPLHF
>TRBJ2-6|TRBV29-1|few|NA
TGCAGCGCTACGCCCGGCTCTGGGGCCAACGTCCTGACTTTC
CSATPGSGANVLTF
>TRBJ1-1|TRBV19|NA|TRBD1
TGTGCCAGTAGTCCTGACAGGGTTGGTGAAGCTTTCTTT
CASSPDRVGEAFF
>TRBJ1-1|TRBV9|NA|TRBD1
TGTGCCAGCAGCGTAGCGGACAGGGGCACTGAAGCTTTCTTT
CASSVADRGTEAFF
>TRBJ1-3|TRBV18|NA|NA
TGTGCCAGCTCACCGGGAGGCATCTCTGGAAACACCATATATTTT
CASSPGGISGNTIYF
>TRBJ1-1|TRBV19|NA|TRBD1
TGTGCCAGTAGTAGACAGGGGTTCACTGAAGCTTTCTTT
CASSRQGFTEAFF